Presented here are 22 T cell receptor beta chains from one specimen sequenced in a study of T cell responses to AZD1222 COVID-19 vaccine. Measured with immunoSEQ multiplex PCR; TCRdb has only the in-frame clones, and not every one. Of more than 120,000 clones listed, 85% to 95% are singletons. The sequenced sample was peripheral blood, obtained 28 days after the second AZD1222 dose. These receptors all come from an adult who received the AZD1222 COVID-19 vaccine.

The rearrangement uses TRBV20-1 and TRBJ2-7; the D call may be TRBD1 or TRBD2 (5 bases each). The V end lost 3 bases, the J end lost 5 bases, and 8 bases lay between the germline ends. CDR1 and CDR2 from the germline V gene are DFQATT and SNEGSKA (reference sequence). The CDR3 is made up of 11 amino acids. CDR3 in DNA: TGCAGTGCTAGTTCGGGGCACGAGCAGTACGTC. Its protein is CSASSGHEQYV.

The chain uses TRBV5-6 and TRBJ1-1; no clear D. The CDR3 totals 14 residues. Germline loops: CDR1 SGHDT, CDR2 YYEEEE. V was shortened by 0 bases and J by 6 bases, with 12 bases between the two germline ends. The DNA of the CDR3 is TGTGCCAGCAGCTTGGATGTGGGTCAGGCTGAAGCTTTCTTT. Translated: CASSLDVGQAEAFF.

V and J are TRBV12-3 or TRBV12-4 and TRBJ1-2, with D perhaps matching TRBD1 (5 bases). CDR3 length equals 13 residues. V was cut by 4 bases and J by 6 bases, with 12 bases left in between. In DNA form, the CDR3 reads TGTGCCAGCAGTTCCCTGATGGGGCATGGCTACACCTTC. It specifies CASSSLMGHGYTF.

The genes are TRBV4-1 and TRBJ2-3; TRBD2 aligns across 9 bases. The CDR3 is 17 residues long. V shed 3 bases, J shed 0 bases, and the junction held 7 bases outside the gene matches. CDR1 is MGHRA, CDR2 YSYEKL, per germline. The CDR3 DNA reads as TGCGCCAGCAGCCACCTCGGACTAGCGTCTAGCACAGATACGCAGTATTTT. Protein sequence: CASSHLGLASSTDTQYF.

The CDR3 DNA follows: TGCGCCAGCAGCCGGGGACAGGCACCAGGGGAGGTGCCCCAGCATTTT. Translation gives CASSRGQAPGEVPQHF. This chain connects TRBV4-1 to TRBJ1-5, with 8 bases identical to TRBD1. Germline values: CDR1 MGHRA, CDR2 YSYEKL. The trim removed 4 bases at V and 9 bases at J, leaving 14 bases unmatched. The CDR3 loop spans 16 amino acids.

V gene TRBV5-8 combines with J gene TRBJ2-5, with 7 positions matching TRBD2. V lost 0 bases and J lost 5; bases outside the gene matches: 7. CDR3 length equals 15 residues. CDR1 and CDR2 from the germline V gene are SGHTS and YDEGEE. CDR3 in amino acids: CASSLGLAGEETQYF. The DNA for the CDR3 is TGTGCCAGCAGCTTGGGACTAGCTGGGGAGGAGACCCAGTACTTC.

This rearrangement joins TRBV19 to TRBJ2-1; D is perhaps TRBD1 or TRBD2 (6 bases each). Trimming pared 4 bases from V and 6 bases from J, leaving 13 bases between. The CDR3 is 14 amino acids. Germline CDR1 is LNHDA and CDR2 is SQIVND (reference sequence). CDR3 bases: TGTGCCAGTAGTACCCCGGGGGCTAGCAATGAGCAGTTCTTC. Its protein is CASSTPGASNEQFF.

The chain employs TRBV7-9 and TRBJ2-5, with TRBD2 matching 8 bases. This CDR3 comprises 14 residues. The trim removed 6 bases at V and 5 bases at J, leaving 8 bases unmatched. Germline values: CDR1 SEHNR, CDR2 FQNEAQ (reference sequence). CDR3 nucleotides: TGTGCCAGCAGTCCCGGGACTAGGGGGGAGACCCAGTACTTC. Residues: CASSPGTRGETQYF.

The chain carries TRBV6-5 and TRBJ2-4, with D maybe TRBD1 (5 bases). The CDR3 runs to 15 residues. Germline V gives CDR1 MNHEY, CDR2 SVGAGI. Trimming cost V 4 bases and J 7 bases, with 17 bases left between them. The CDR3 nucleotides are TGTGCCAGCAGTTGGGCCCCAGGGCTAGGGAACATTCAGTACTTC. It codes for CASSWAPGLGNIQYF.

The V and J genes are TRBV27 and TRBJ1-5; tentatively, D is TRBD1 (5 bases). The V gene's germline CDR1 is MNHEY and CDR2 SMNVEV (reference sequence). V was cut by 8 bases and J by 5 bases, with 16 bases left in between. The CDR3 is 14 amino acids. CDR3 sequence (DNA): TGTGCCAGCTCCCACCACGAACAGGATCAGCCCCAGCATTTT. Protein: CASSHHEQDQPQHF.

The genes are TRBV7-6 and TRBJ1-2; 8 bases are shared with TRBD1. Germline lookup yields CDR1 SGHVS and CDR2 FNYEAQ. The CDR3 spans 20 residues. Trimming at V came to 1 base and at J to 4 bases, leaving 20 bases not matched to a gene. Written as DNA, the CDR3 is TGTGCCAGCAGCTTAGTCAACCCCGGGACAGGACTTTTTCAGTCCTATGGCTACACCTTC. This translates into CASSLVNPGTGLFQSYGYTF.

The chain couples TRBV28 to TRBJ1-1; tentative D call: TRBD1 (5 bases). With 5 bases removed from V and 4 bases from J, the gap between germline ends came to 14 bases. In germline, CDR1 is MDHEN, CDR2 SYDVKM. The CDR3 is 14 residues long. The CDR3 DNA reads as TGTGCCAGCAGTCTTAGGGGCTGGGGCACTGAAGCTTTCTTT. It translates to CASSLRGWGTEAFF. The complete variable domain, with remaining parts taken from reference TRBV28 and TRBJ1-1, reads DVKVTQSSRYLVKRTGEKVFLECVQDMDHENMFWYRQDPGLGLRLIYFSYDVKMKEKGDIPEGYSVSREKKERFSLILESASTNQTSMYLCASSLRGWGTEAFFGQGTRLTVV.

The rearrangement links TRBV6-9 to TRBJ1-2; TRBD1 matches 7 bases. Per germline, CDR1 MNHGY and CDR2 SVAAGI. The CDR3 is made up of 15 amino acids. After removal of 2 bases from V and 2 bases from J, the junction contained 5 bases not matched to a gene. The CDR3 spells CASSYPLTGNYGYTF. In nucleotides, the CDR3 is TGTGCCAGCAGTTATCCCCTGACAGGGAACTATGGCTACACCTTC.

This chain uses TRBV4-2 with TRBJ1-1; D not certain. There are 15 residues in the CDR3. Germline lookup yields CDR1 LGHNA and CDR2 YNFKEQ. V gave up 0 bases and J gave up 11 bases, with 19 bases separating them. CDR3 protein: CASSQEMVVPSGAFF. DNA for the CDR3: TGTGCCAGCAGCCAAGAAATGGTAGTGCCGAGTGGGGCTTTCTTT.

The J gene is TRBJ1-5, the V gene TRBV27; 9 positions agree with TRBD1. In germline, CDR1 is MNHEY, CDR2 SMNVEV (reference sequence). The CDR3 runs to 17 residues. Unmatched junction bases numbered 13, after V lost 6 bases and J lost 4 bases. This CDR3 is CASSPTGTGSLNQPQHF. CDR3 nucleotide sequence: TGTGCCAGCAGCCCGACCGGGACAGGGTCCCTAAATCAGCCCCAGCATTTT.

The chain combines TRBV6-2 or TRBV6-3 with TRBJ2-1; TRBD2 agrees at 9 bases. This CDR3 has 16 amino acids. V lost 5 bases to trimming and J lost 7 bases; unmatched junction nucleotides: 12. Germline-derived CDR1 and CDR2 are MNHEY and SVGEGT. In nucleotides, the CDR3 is TGTGCCAGCAGTATCGCCCGAGCGGGAGGCCGTAATGAGCAGTTCTTC. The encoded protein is CASSIARAGGRNEQFF.

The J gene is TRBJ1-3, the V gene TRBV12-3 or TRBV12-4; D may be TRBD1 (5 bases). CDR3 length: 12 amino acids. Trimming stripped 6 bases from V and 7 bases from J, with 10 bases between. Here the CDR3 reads CASRGLGNTIYF. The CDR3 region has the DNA TGTGCCAGCAGGGGACTGGGGAACACCATATATTTT.

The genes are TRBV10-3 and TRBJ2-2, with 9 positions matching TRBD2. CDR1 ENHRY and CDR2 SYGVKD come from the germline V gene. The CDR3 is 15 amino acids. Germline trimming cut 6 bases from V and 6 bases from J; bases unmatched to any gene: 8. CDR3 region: CAIRRPSGKAGELFF. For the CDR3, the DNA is TGTGCCATCAGGAGGCCTAGCGGGAAGGCCGGGGAGCTGTTTTTT.

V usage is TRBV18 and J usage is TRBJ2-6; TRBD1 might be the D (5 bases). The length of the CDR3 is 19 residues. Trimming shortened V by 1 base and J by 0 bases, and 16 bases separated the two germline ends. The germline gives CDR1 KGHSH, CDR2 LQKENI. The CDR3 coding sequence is TGTGCCAGCTCACCACAGTTTCGGACATATAGCTCTGGGGCCAACGTCCTGACTTTC. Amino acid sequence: CASSPQFRTYSSGANVLTF.

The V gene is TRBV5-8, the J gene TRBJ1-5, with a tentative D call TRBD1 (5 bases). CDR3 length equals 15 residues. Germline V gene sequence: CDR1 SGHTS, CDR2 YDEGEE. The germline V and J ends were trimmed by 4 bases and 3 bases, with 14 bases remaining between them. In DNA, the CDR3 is TGTGCCAGCAGCCCACCCGGGACCATCAATCAGCCCCAGCATTTT. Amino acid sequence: CASSPPGTINQPQHF.

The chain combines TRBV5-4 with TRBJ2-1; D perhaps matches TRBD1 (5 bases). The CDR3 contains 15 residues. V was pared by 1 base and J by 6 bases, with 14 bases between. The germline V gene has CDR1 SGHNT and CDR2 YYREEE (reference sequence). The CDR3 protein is CASSLPLVQGNEQFF. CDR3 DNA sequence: TGTGCCAGCAGCTTGCCGCTAGTCCAGGGCAATGAGCAGTTCTTC.

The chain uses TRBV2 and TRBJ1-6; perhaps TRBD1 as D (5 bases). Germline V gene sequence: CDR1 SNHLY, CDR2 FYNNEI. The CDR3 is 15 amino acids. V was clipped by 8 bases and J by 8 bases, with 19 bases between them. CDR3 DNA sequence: TGTGCCAGCGGCCCTAGGAGAGGGGATGATTCACCCCTCCACTTT. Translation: CASGPRRGDDSPLHF.